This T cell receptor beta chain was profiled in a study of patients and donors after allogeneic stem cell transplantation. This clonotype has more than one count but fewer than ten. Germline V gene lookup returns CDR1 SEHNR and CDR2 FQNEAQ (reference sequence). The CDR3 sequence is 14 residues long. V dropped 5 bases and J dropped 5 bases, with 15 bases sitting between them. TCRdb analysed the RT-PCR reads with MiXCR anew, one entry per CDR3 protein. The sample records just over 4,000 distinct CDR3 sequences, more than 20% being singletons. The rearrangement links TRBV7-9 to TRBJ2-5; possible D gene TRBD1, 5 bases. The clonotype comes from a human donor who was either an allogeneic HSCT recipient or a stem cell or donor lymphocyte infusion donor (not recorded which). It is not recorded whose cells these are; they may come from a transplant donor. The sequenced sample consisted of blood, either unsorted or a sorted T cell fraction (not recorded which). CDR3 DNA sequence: TGTGCCAGCAGCCCCACGTTACAGGCGGAGACCCAGTACTTC. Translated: CASSPTLQAETQYF.